The following is a TCR beta chain sequence with its context. The data are from a study of blood T cell repertoires in COVID-19. Germline assignment: CDR1 MNHNS and CDR2 SASEGT. Trimming removed 2 bases from V and 4 bases from J, with 6 bases in between. The length of the CDR3 is 13 residues. The protocol was immunoSEQ multiplex PCR, while the TCRdb copy is restricted to in-frame clones and leaves out a portion. Among under 85,000 clones listed, 65% to 85% were seen once. This receptor was obtained from a man aged 55 to 70 with active or convalescent COVID-19. Sequenced input: peripheral blood. The chain couples TRBV6-1 to TRBJ1-5; D unclear. This CDR3 is CASSETRNQPQHF. For the CDR3, the DNA is TGTGCCAGCAGTGAAACCAGGAATCAGCCCCAGCATTTT.